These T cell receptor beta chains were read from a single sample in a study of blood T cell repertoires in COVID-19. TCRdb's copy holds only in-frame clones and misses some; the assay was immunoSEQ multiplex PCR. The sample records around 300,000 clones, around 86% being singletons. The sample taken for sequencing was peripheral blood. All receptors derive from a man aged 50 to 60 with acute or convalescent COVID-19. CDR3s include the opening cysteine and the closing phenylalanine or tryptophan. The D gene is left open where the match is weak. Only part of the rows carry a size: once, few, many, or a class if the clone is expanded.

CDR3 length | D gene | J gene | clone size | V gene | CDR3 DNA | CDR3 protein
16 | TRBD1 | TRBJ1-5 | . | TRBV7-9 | TGTGCCAGCAGCTTATTTTCAGGGACAGGTAATCAGCCCCAGCATTTT | CASSLFSGTGNQPQHF
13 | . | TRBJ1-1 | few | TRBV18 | TGTGCCAGCTCACCTTACAGGAACACTGAAGCTTTCTTT | CASSPYRNTEAFF
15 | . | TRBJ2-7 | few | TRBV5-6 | TGTGCCAGCAGCTTGGGAGGGACACACTCCTACGAGCAGTACTTC | CASSLGGTHSYEQYF
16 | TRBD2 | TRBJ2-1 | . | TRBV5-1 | TGCGCCAGCAGCTTGGACCGACTAGCCGGCTACAATGAGCAGTTCTTC | CASSLDRLAGYNEQFF
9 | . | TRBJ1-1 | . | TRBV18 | TGTGCCAGCTCACCCGGAGCTTTCTTT | CASSPGAFF
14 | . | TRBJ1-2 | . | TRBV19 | TGTGCCAGTAGTATCGCCCCGGGTAACTATGGCTACACCTTC | CASSIAPGNYGYTF
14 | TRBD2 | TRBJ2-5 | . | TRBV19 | TGTGCCAGTAGTATCGGGAGGGACCGAGAGACCCAGTACTTC | CASSIGRDRETQYF
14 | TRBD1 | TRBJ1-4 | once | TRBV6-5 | TGTGCCAGCAGCCAGACAGGGGAAAAGGAAAAACTGTTTTTT | CASSQTGEKEKLFF
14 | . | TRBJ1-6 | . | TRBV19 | TGTGCCAGTAGTATGTTGGTAGTTAATTCACCCCTCCACTTT | CASSMLVVNSPLHF
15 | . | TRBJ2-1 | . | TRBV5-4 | TGTGCCAGCAGCTTGGCAGTTTTGTCCTACAATGAGCAGTTCTTC | CASSLAVLSYNEQFF
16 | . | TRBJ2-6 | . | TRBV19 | TGTGCCAGTAGTCGGCAGGGAATATCTGGGGCCAACGTCCTGACTTTC | CASSRQGISGANVLTF